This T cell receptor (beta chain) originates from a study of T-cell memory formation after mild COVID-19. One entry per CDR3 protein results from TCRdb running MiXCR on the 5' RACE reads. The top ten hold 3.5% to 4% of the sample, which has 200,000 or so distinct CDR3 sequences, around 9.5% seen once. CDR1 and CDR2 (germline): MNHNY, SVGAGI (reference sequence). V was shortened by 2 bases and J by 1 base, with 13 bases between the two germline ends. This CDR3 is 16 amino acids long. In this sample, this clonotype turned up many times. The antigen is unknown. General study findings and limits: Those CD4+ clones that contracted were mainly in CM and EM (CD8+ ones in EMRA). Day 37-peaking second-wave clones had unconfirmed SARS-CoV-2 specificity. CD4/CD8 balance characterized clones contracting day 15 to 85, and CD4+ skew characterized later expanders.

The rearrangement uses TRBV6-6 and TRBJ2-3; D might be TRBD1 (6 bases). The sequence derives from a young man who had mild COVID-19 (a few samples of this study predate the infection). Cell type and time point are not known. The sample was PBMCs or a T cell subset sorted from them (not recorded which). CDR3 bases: TGTGCCAGCAGTTACGGGGCGGCAGGGGGCACAGATACGCAGTATTTT. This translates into CASSYGAAGGTDTQYF.